This note documents a single TCR beta chain sequence. The record originates from a study of control samples from healthy donors and cancer patients. The CDR3 is 16 amino acids. Losses at the gene ends were 5 bases for V and 8 bases for J; bases not matched to a gene: 10. CDR1 is MDHEN and CDR2 is SYDVKM in the germline V gene. Assay used: immunoSEQ multiplex PCR; TCRdb lists only in-frame clones, some missing. The sample has a few hundred thousand clones, more than 80% seen once. This sequence joins TRBV28 and TRBJ1-6; TRBD1 agrees at 9 bases. Sequencing was performed on PBMCs. This TCR derives from a man aged 35 to 55 with head and neck cancer. The CDR3 is CASSPQGTGMDSPLHF. CDR3 DNA sequence: TGTGCCAGCAGTCCTCAAGGGACAGGGATGGATTCACCCCTCCACTTT.